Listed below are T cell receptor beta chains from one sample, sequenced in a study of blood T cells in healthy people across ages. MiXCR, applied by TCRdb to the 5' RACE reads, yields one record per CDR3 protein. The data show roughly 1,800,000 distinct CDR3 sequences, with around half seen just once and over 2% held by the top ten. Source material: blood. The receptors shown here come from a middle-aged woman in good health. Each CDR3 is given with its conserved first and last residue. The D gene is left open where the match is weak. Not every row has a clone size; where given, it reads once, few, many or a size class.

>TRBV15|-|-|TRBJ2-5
TGTGCCACCAGCAGCGACAGGAGAGGTCTACAAGAGACCCAGTACTTC
CATSSDRRGLQETQYF
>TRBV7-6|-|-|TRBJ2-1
TGTGCCAGCAGCTCTCGGCTGGGTTACAATGAGCAGTTCTTC
CASSSRLGYNEQFF
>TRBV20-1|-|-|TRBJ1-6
TGCAGTGCTCGTACTGTCGTGAGCTCCTATAATTCACCCCTCCACTTT
CSARTVVSSYNSPLHF
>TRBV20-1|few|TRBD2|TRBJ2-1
TGCAGCCGGGCAGCGGGGGGGCAGAGTGAGCAGTTCTTC
CSRAAGGQSEQFF
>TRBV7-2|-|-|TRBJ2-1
TGTGCCAGCAGCCCCGTGACGGGGGCCCGGAATGAGCAGTTCTTC
CASSPVTGARNEQFF
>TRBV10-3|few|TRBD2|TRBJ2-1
TGTGCCATCAGTAAAGGGGTAGCGGGGGCAAACAATGAGCAGTTCTTC
CAISKGVAGANNEQFF
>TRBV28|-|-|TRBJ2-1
TGTGCCAGCAGACCCGAACGGCCCCACTACAATGAGCAGTTCTTC
CASRPERPHYNEQFF
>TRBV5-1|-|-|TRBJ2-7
TGCGCCAGCAGCTTCGGACCGGGACAATCCTACGAGCAGTACTTC
CASSFGPGQSYEQYF
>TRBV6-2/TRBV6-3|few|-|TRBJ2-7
TGTGCCAGCAGCAGCGTCCCACCCGCGACGGGAGCCCAGTACTTC
CASSSVPPATGAQYF
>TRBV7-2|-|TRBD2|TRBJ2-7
TGTGCCAGCAGCTACCGCGCTGGCGGGAGAGAATCCGAGCAGTACTTC
CASSYRAGGRESEQYF
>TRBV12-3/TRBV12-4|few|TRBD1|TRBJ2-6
TGTGCCAGCAGTTTCTCACCACAGGGGTACTCTGGGGCCAACGTCCTGACTTTC
CASSFSPQGYSGANVLTF
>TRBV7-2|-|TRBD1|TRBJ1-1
TGTGCCAGCAGCTTTAGGGGGCTGGGGTACACTGAAGCTTTCTTT
CASSFRGLGYTEAFF